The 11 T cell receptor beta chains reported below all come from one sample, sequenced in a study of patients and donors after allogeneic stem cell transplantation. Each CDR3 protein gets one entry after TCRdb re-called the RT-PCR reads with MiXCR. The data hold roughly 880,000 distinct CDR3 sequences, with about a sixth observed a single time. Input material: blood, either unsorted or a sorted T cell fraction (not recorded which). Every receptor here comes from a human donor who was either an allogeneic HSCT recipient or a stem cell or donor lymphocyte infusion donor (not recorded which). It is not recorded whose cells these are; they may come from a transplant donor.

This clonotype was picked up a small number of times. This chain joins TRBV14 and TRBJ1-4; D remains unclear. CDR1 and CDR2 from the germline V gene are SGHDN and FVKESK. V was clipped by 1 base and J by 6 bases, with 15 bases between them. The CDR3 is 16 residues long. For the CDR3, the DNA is TGTGCCAGCAGCCAAGGAATCTTACGAACCTATGAAAAACTGTTTTTT. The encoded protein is CASSQGILRTYEKLFF.

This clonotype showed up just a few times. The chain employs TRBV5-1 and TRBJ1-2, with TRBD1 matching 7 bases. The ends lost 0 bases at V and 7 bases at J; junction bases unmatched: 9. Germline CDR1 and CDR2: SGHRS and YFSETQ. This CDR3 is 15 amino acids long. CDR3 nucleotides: TGCGCCAGCAGCTTGGTGGGACAGCCGGGCAGTGGCTACACCTTC. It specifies CASSLVGQPGSGYTF.

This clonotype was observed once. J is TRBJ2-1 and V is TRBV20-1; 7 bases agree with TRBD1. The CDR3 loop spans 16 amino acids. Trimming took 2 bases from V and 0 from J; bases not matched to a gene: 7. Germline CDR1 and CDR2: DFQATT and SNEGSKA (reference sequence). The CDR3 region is CSARRVRDSSYNEQFF. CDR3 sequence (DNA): TGCAGTGCTAGAAGAGTCCGGGACAGCTCCTACAATGAGCAGTTCTTC.

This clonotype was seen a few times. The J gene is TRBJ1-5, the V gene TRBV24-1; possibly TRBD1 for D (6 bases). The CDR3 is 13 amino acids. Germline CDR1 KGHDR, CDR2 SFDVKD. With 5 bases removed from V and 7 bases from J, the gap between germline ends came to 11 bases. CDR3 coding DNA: TGTGCCACCAGTGTTGGGGGGCGACAGCCCCAGCATTTT. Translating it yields CATSVGGRQPQHF.

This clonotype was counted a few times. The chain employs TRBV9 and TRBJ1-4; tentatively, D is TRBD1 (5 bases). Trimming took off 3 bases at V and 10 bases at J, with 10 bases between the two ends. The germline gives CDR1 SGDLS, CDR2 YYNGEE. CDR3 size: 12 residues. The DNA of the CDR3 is TGTGCCAGCAGCGACCGGGGGGGAAAACTGTTTTTT. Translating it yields CASSDRGGKLFF.

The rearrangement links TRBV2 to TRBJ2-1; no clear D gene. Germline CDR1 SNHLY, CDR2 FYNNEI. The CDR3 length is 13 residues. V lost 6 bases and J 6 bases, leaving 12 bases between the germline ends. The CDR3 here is CASRREVRNEQFF. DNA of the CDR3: TGTGCCAGCAGGCGAGAGGTACGCAATGAGCAGTTCTTC.

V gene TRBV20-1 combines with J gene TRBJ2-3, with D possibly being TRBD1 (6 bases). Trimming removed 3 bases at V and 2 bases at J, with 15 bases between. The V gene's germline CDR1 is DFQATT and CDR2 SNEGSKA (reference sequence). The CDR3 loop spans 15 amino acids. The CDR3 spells CSASTPAGATDTQYF. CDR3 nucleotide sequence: TGCAGTGCTAGTACTCCTGCAGGGGCCACAGATACGCAGTATTTT.

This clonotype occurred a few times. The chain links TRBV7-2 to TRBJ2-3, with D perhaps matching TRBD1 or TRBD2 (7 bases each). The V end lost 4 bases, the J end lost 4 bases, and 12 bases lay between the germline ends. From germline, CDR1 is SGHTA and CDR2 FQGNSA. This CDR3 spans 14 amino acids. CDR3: CASSSTGRADTQYF. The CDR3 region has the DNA TGTGCCAGCAGCTCGACAGGGAGGGCAGATACGCAGTATTTT.

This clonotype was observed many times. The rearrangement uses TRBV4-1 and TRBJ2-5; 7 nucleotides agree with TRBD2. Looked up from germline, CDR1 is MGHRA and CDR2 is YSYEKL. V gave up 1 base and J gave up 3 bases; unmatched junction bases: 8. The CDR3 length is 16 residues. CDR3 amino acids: CASSQGWGLSKETQYF. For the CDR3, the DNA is TGCGCCAGCAGCCAAGGTTGGGGACTATCAAAAGAGACCCAGTACTTC.

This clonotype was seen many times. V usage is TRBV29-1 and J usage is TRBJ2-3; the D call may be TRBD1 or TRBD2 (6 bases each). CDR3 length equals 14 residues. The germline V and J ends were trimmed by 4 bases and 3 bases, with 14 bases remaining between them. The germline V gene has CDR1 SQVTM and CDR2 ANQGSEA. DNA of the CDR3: TGCAGCGTTGTTCCCAGGGGAGGAACAGATACGCAGTATTTT. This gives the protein CSVVPRGGTDTQYF.

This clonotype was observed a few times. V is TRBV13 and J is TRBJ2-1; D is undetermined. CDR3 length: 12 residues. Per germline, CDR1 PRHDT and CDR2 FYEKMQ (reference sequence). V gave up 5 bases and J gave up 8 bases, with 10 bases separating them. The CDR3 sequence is CASSPRQYEQFF. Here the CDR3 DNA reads TGTGCCAGCAGCCCTCGTCAGTATGAGCAGTTCTTC.